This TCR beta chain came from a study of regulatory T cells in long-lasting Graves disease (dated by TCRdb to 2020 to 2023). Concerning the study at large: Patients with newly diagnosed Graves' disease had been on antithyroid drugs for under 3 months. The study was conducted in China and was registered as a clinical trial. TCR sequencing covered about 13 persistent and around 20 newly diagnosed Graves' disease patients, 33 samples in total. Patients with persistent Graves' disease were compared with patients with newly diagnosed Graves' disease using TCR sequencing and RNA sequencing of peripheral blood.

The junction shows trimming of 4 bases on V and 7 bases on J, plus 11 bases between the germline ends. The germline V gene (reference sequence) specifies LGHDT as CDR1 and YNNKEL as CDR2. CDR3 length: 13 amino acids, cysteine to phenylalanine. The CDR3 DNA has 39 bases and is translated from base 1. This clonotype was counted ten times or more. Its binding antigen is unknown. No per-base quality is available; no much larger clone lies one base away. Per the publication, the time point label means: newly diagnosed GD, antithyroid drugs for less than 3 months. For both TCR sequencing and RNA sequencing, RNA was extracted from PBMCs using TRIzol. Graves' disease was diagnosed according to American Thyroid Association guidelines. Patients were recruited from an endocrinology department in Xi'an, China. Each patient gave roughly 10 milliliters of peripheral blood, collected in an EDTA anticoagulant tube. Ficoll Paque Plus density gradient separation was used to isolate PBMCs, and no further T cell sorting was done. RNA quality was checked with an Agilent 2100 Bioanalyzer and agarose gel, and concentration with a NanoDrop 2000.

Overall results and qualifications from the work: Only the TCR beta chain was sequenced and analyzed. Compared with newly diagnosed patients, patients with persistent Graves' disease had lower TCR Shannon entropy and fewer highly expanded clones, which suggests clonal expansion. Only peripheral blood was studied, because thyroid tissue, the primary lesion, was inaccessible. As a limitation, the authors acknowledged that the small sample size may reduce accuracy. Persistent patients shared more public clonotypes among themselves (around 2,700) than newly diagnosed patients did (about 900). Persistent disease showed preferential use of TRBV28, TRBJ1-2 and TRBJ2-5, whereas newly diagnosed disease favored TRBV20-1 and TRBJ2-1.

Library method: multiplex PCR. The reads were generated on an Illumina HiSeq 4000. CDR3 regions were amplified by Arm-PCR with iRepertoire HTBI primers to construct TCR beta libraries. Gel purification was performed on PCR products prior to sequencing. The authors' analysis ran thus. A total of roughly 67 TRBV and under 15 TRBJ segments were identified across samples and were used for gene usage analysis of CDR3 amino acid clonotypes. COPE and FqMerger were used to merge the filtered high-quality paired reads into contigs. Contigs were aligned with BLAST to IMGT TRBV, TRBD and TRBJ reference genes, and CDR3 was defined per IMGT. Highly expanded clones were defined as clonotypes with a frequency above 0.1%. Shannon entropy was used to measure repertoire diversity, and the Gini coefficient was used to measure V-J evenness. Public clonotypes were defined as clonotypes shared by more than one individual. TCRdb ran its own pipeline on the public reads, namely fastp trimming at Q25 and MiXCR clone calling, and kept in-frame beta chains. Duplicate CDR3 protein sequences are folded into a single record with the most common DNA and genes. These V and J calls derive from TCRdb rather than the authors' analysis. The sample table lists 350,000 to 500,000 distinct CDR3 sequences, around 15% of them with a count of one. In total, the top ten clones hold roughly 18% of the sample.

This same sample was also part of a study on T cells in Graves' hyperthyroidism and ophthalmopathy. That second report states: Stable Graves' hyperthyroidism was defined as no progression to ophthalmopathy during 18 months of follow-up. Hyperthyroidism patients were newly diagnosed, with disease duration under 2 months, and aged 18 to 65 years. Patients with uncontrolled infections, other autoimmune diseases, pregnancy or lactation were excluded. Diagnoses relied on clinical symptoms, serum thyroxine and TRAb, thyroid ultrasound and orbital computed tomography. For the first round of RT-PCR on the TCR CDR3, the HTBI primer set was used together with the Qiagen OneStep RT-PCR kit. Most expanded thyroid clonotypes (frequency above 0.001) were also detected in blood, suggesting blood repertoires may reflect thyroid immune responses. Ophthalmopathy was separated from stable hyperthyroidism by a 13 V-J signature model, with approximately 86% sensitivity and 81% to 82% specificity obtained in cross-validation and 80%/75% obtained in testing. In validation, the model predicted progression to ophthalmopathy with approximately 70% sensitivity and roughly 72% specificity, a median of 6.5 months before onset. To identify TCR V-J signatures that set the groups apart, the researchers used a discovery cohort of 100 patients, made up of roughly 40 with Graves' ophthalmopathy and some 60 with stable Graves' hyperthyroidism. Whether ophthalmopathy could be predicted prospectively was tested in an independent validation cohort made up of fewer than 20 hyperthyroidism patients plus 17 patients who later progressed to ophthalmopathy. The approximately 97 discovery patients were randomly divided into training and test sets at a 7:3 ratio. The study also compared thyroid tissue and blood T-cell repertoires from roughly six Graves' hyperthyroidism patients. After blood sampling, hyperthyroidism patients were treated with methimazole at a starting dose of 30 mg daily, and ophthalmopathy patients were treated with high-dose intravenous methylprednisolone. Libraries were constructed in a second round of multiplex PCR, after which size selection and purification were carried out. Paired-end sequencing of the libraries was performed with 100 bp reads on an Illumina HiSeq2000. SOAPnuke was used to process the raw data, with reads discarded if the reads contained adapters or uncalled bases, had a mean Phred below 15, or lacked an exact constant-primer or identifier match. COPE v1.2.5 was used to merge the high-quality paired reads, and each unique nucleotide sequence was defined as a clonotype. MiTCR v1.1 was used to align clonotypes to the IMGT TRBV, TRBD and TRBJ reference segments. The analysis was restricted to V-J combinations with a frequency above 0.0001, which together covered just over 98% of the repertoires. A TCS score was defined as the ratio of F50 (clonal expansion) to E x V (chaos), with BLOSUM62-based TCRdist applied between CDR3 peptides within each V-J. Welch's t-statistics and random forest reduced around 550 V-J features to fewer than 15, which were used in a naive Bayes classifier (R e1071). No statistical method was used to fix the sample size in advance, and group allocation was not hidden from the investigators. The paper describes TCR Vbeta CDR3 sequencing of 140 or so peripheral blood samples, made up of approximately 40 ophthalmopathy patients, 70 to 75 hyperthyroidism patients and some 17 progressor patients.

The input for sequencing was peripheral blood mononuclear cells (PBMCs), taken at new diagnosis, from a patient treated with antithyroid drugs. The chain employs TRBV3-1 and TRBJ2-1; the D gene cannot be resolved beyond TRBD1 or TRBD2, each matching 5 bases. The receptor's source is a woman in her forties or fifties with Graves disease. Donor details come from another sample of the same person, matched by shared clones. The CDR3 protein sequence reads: CASSLLGTNEQFF. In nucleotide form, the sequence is TGTGCCAGCAGCCTGCTAGGGACGAATGAGCAGTTCTTC.